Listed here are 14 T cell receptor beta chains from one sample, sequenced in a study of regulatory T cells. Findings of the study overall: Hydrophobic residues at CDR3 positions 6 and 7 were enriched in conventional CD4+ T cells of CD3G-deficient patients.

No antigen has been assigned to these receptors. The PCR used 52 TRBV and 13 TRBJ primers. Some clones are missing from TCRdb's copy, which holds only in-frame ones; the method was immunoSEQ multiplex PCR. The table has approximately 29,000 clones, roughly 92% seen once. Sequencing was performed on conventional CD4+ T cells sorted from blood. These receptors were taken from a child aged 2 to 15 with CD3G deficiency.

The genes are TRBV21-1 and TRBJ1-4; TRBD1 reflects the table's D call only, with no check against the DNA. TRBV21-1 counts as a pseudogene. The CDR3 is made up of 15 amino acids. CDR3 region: CASRSPPGSREKLFF. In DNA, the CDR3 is TGTGCCAGCAGGTCCCCCCCAGGGTCTAGGGAAAAACTGTTTTTT.

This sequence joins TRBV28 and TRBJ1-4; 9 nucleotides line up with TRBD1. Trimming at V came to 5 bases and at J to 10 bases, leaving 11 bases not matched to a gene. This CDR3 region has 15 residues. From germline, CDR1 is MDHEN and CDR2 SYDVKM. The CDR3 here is CASSRRGQGVRKLFF. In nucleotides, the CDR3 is TGTGCCAGCAGTCGGAGGGGACAGGGCGTAAGAAAACTGTTTTTT.

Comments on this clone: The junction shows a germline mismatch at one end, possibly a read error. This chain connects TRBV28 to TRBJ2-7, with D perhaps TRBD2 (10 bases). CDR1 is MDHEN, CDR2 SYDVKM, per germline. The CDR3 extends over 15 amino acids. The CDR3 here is CASATGGLAGASRDF. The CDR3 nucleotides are TGTGCCAGCGCGACAGGGGGGCTAGCGGGAGCCAGCAGGGACTTC.

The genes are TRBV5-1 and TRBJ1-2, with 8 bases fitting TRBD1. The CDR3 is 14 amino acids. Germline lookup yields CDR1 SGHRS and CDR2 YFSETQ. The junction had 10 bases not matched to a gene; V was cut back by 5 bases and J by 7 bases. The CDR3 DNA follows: TGCGCCAGCAGATTTCTCCAGGGGGCAGGTGGCTACACCTTC. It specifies CASRFLQGAGGYTF. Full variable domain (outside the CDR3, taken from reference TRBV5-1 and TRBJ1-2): KAGVTQTPRYLIKTRGQQVTLSCSPISGHRSVSWYQQTPGQGLQFLFEYFSETQRNKGNFPGRFSGRQFSNSRSEMNVSTLELGDSALYLCASRFLQGAGGYTFGSGTRLTVV.

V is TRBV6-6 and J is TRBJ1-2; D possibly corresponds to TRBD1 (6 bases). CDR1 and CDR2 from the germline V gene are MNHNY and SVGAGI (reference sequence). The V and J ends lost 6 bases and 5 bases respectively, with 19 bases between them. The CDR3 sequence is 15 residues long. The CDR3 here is CASSSPDTRGYGYTF. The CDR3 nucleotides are TGTGCCAGCAGCTCCCCCGACACAAGGGGGTATGGCTACACCTTC.

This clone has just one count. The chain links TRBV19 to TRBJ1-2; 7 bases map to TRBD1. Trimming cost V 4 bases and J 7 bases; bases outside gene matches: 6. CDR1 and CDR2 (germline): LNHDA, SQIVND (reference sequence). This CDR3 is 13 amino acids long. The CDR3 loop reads CASSSRQGGGYTF. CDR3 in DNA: TGTGCCAGTAGTAGCCGACAGGGAGGTGGCTACACCTTC. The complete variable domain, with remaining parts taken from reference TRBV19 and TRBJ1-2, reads DGGITQSPKYLFRKEGQNVTLSCEQNLNHDAMYWYRQDPGQGLRLIYYSQIVNDFQKGDIAEGYSVSREKKESFPLTVTSAQKNPTAFYLCASSSRQGGGYTFGSGTRLTVV.

CDR3: CASSPHRTGGQETQYF. The CDR3 DNA follows: TGTGCCAGTAGTCCCCACCGGACAGGGGGGCAAGAGACCCAGTACTTC. J is TRBJ2-5 and V is TRBV19; the match to TRBD1 covers 10 bases. After removal of 5 bases from V and 2 bases from J, the junction contained 8 bases not matched to a gene. This CDR3 comprises 16 residues. Germline assignment: CDR1 LNHDA and CDR2 SQIVND (reference sequence). Together with reference TRBV19 and TRBJ2-5, the CDR3 gives the full variable domain: DGGITQSPKYLFRKEGQNVTLSCEQNLNHDAMYWYRQDPGQGLRLIYYSQIVNDFQKGDIAEGYSVSREKKESFPLTVTSAQKNPTAFYLCASSPHRTGGQETQYFGPGTRLLVL.

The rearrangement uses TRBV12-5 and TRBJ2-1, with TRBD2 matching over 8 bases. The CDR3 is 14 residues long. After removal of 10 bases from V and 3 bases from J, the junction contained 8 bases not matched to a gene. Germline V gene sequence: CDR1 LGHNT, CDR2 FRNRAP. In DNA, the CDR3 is TGTGCTACAACTCGGGGGGGTCTCTACAATGAGCAGTTCTTC. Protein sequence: CATTRGGLYNEQFF.

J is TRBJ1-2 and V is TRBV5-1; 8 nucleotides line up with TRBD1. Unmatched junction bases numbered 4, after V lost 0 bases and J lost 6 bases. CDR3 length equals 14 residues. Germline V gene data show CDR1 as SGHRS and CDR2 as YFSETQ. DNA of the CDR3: TGCGCCAGCAGCTTGGAGGGACAGGCGGATGGCTACACCTTC. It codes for CASSLEGQADGYTF.

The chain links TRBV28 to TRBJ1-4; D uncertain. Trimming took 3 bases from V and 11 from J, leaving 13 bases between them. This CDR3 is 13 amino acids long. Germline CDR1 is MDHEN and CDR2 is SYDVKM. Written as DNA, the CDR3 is TGTGCCAGCAGTTTTAGCGGCCGGGGTAAACTGTTTTTT. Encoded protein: CASSFSGRGKLFF.

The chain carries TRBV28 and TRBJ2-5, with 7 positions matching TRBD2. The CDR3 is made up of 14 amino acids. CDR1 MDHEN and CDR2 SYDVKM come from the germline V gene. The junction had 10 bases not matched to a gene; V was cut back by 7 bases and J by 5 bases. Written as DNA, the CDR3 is TGTGCCAGCACGTCGGGAGGTGGTATTGAGACCCAGTACTTC. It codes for CASTSGGGIETQYF.

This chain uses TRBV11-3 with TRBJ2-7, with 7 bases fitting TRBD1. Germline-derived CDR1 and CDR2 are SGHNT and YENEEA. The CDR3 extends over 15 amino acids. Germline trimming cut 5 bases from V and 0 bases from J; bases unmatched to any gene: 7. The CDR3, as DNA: TGTGCCAGCAGCCCCCGGGACAGAGGCTCCTACGAGCAGTACTTC. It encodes CASSPRDRGSYEQYF.

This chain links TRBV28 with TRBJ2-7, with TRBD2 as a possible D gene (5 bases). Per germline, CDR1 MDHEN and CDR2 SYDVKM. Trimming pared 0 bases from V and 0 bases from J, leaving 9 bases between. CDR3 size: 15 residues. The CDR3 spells CASSLWSSPSYEQYF. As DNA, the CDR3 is TGTGCCAGCAGTTTATGGTCTAGCCCCTCCTACGAGCAGTACTTC.

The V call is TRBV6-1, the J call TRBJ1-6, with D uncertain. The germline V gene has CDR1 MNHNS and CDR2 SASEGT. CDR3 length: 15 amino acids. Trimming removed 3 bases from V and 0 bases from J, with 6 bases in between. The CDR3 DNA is TGTGCCAGCAGTGAGCGGGGCTCCTATAATTCACCCCTCCACTTT. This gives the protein CASSERGSYNSPLHF.